This TCR beta chain was captured in a study of blood T cells in healthy people across ages. The length of the CDR3 is 14 residues. Trimming at V came to 4 bases and at J to 10 bases, leaving 11 bases not matched to a gene. CDR1 and CDR2 (germline): SGHTA, FQGNSA. A sample-barcoded 5' primer and a J-beta primer mix were used in a second PCR of roughly 7 to 11 cycles. TCRdb reprocessed the 5' RACE reads with MiXCR, giving one entry per CDR3 protein. This table has 890,000 or so distinct CDR3 sequences, around two thirds appearing once. The chain is built from TRBV7-2 and TRBJ2-7; 9 positions agree with TRBD1. The TCR was taken from a man aged 25 to 40 in good health. The sample comprised blood. In DNA form, the CDR3 reads TGTGCCAGCAGCTCCTTACAGGGGGCGGGGGCCCAGTACTTC. Translated, it gives CASSSLQGAGAQYF.